Given below is one T cell receptor (beta chain) in context. Under the authors' procedure: Amplification from reference gene primers served as the basis for estimated nucleated cell counts. Sequencing used immunoSEQ multiplex PCR; TCRdb keeps in-frame clones, though not all of them. V and J calls and clone size are given by that table; D and trimming were obtained from the DNA. This sample yields roughly 100,000 clones, of which roughly 85% are seen a single time; roughly 15% belongs to the top ten. This sample stems from a study of blood T cell repertoires in COVID-19. Study summary: Material from acute and convalescent COVID-19 was sourced from the United States, Italy and Spain. PBMCs, B-cell-depleted T cells, or T cells were the source of the cDNA or gDNA that made up the material.

V lost 0 bases and J 4 bases, leaving 15 bases between the germline ends. CDR1 is SGHTA, CDR2 FQGNSA, per germline. The CDR3 consists of 16 residues. The receptor's source is an elderly woman with acute or convalescent COVID-19. Sequenced: peripheral blood. The chain has TRBV7-2 and TRBJ2-5; the D gene is possibly TRBD1 (6 bases). CDR3 DNA sequence: TGTGCCAGCAGCTTAGCAGGCAGGGGTAGGGGAGAGACCCAGTACTTC. Its protein product is CASSLAGRGRGETQYF.